This T cell receptor beta chain was recovered during a study of regulatory T cells in long-lasting Graves disease. V lost 0 bases to trimming and J lost 7 bases, with 1 base between them. From germline, CDR1 is WSHSY and CDR2 SAAADI. The CDR3 runs 11 residues. Sequencing libraries for TCR beta were prepared with iRepertoire HTBI primers and Arm-PCR of CDR3 regions. In TCRdb, the multiplex PCR reads were re-called with MiXCR into one record per CDR3 protein. The sample has about 530,000 distinct CDR3 sequences; about 16% are singletons. Notes on the study in general: Graves' patients with persistent disease showed TCR diversity lower than patients newly diagnosed.

The sample's time point: newly diagnosed GD, antithyroid drugs for less than 3 months. Researchers made the TCR library from RNA that was extracted from PBMCs. A roughly 8.1-milliliter sample of peripheral blood was drawn into EDTA tubes. This clonotype was seen a handful of times. The antigen is unknown. These same records also appear under a second study, on T cells in Graves' hyperthyroidism and ophthalmopathy. Per that paper: Participants, patients aged 18 to 65, had newly diagnosed hyperthyroidism with a duration under 2 months. First-round RT-PCR of the TCR CDR3 relied on the HTBI primer set.

This chain links TRBV10-2 with TRBJ2-4; unclear D gene. The input for sequencing was peripheral blood mononuclear cells (PBMCs), taken at new diagnosis, from a patient treated with antithyroid drugs. The receptor was isolated from a woman aged 35-65 years with Graves disease. CDR3 in amino acids: CASSESNIQYF. The DNA of the CDR3 is TGCGCCAGCAGTGAGTCGAACATTCAGTACTTC.